The rows below give T cell receptor beta chains drawn from one sample of a study of blood T cell repertoires in COVID-19. TCRdb's copy holds only in-frame clones and misses some; the assay was immunoSEQ multiplex PCR. The sample lists around 500,000 clones; roughly 90% were seen once. The sample was PBMCs or T cells enriched from blood (not recorded which). All receptors come from a middle-aged woman who had recovered from COVID-19. Each CDR3 is given with its conserved first and last residue. Each record gives: J gene, V gene, D gene, clone size, CDR3 protein, CDR3 DNA. A D gene is named only where the DNA matches it firmly. Not every row has a clone size; where given, it reads once, few, many or a size class.

>TRBJ2-7|TRBV6-5|NA|NA
CASSSPGDSYEQYF
TGTGCCAGCAGTTCCCCGGGGGACTCCTACGAGCAGTACTTC
>TRBJ2-1|TRBV29-1|NA|NA
CSVEGWGQSSYNEQFF
TGCAGCGTTGAAGGCTGGGGGCAAAGCTCCTACAATGAGCAGTTCTTC
>TRBJ1-2|TRBV18|TRBD1|NA
CASSPSDGTGGAGSYGYTF
TGTGCCAGCTCACCAAGTGATGGGACAGGGGGCGCCGGCTCCTATGGCTACACCTTC
>TRBJ2-7|TRBV5-1|NA|NA
CASSLGQGLPPGEQYF
TGCGCCAGCAGCTTGGGGCAGGGGCTCCCGCCGGGCGAGCAGTACTTC
>TRBJ2-7|TRBV6-2/TRBV6-3|TRBD2|NA
CASSYIGRIPYEQYF
TGTGCCAGCAGTTACATCGGGAGGATACCCTACGAGCAGTACTTC
>TRBJ1-1|TRBV18|TRBD1|NA
CASSRGQDTEAFF
TGTGCCAGCTCACGAGGACAGGACACTGAAGCTTTCTTT
>TRBJ2-7|TRBV18|NA|NA
CASSPSVTTYEQYF
TGTGCCAGCTCACCATCGGTGACAACTTACGAGCAGTACTTC
>TRBJ1-5|TRBV5-8|TRBD1|NA
CASSFPGERDRGRQPQHF
TGTGCCAGCAGCTTCCCCGGGGAAAGGGACAGGGGGCGTCAGCCCCAGCATTTT
>TRBJ2-7|TRBV7-9|NA|NA
CASSVSESYEQYF
TGTGCCAGCAGCGTTAGCGAATCCTACGAGCAGTACTTC
>TRBJ2-3|TRBV5-4|TRBD2|NA
CASSLAAGRRGDTQYF
TGTGCCAGCAGCTTGGCAGCGGGAAGGAGGGGAGATACGCAGTATTTT
>TRBJ1-4|TRBV7-2|TRBD1|NA
CASSLIGTANEKLFF
TGTGCCAGCAGCTTAATAGGGACAGCTAATGAAAAACTGTTTTTT
>TRBJ2-1|TRBV10-3|TRBD1|NA
CAISGPPVSWTGDYNEQFF
TGTGCCATCAGTGGGCCCCCGGTTAGTTGGACAGGGGACTACAATGAGCAGTTCTTC
>TRBJ2-7|TRBV5-1|NA|NA
CASSLQISSYEQYF
TGCGCCAGCAGCTTGCAGATAAGCTCCTACGAGCAGTACTTC
>TRBJ2-1|TRBV4-3|TRBD2|NA
CASSQDLVAGGDNEQFF
TGCGCCAGCAGCCAAGATCTGGTAGCGGGAGGGGACAATGAGCAGTTCTTC
>TRBJ1-1|TRBV18|NA|few
CASSMSSRANTEAFF
TGTGCCAGCTCAATGTCCTCGAGAGCGAACACTGAAGCTTTCTTT
>TRBJ1-3|TRBV29-1|NA|NA
CSVLPFSGNTIYF
TGCAGCGTTCTTCCCTTCTCTGGAAACACCATATATTTT
>TRBJ2-7|TRBV7-8|TRBD2|once
CASSLAAGDALSYEQYF
TGTGCCAGCAGCTTAGCCGCGGGGGATGCCCTTTCCTACGAGCAGTACTTC
>TRBJ1-2|TRBV18|NA|NA
CASSQDTGYGYTF
TGTGCCAGCTCACAAGACACAGGGTATGGCTACACCTTC
>TRBJ1-6|TRBV7-9|TRBD1|NA
CASTGQESSYNSPLHF
TGTGCCAGCACAGGACAGGAGAGCTCCTATAATTCACCCCTCCACTTT
>TRBJ2-2|TRBV9|TRBD1|NA
CASSATGGAGGELFF
TGTGCCAGCAGCGCCACAGGGGGCGCGGGCGGGGAGCTGTTTTTT
>TRBJ1-1|TRBV18|NA|NA
CASSPPFRPIRDTEAFF
TGTGCCAGCTCACCTCCTTTTAGACCGATCCGGGACACTGAAGCTTTCTTT
>TRBJ2-7|TRBV30|NA|once
CAWSRSLMVELYEQYF
TGTGCCTGGAGTCGGTCTCTAATGGTCGAATTATACGAGCAGTACTTC
>TRBJ1-2|TRBV4-2|NA|few
CASSQVHAVSNYGYTF
TGTGCCAGCAGCCAAGTCCATGCAGTCAGTAACTATGGCTACACCTTC
>TRBJ1-4|TRBV6-1|NA|NA
CASSDRGGEKLFF
TGTGCCAGCAGTGACAGGGGTGGGGAAAAACTGTTTTTT
>TRBJ1-6|TRBV3-1/TRBV3-2|NA|once
CASSQDRVNNSPLHF
TGTGCCAGCAGCCAAGATAGAGTGAATAATTCACCCCTCCACTTT
>TRBJ1-4|TRBV9|TRBD1|NA
CASSARQGLNEKLFF
TGTGCCAGCAGCGCTCGACAGGGTTTGAATGAAAAACTGTTTTTT
>TRBJ2-5|TRBV27|TRBD1|NA
CASRGTGLGTQYF
TGTGCCAGCAGGGGGACAGGCCTTGGGACCCAGTACTTC
>TRBJ1-2|TRBV6-2/TRBV6-3|NA|NA
CASSLIFNYGYTF
TGTGCCAGCAGTCTTATCTTTAACTATGGCTACACCTTC
>TRBJ2-6|TRBV5-4|NA|NA
CASSLEGSGLDVLTF
TGTGCCAGCAGCTTGGAGGGCAGCGGTTTAGACGTCCTGACTTTC
>TRBJ1-5|TRBV20-1|NA|NA
CSASDRRGNQPQHF
TGCAGTGCTAGTGACCGGAGAGGGAATCAGCCCCAGCATTTT
>TRBJ2-1|TRBV4-3|TRBD2|NA
CASSVGRASYNEQFF
TGCGCCAGCAGCGTCGGGAGGGCATCCTACAATGAGCAGTTCTTC
>TRBJ2-5|TRBV19|TRBD2|NA
CASSLRTSGARTQYF
TGTGCCAGTAGTCTCCGGACTAGCGGGGCCCGGACCCAGTACTTC
>TRBJ2-2|TRBV4-1|NA|NA
CASSQGPLVRGADTGELFF
TGCGCCAGCAGCCAAGGGCCCCTTGTTCGGGGGGCGGACACCGGGGAGCTGTTTTTT
>TRBJ1-2|TRBV18|TRBD1|NA
CASSPQGALNYGYTF
TGTGCCAGCTCACCACAGGGGGCACTAAACTATGGCTACACCTTC
>TRBJ2-7|TRBV30|NA|NA
CAWSLSSGRRRRYEQYF
TGTGCCTGGAGTCTGAGTTCAGGCCGACGGCGGAGGTACGAGCAGTACTTC
>TRBJ2-4|TRBV15|TRBD1|NA
CATSRRTGGENIQYF
TGTGCCACCAGCAGGCGGACAGGGGGCGAAAACATTCAGTACTTC
>TRBJ2-3|TRBV5-1|TRBD2|NA
CASSFLAGATDTQYF
TGCGCCAGCAGCTTCTTAGCGGGAGCGACAGATACGCAGTATTTT
>TRBJ2-1|TRBV20-1|NA|NA
CSATLVDEQFF
TGCAGTGCTACCCTCGTTGATGAGCAGTTCTTC
>TRBJ2-1|TRBV4-2|TRBD2|NA
CASSQELAGGYYNEQFF
TGTGCCAGCAGCCAAGAACTAGCGGGAGGATACTACAATGAGCAGTTCTTC
>TRBJ1-2|TRBV4-3|NA|once
CASSQESGNYGYTF
TGCGCCAGCAGCCAAGAATCAGGGAACTATGGCTACACCTTC